The 2 T cell receptor beta chains presented below share a single source sample, sequenced in a study of cytomegalovirus exposure and HLA in healthy donors. The PCR contained 60 Vbeta and 13 Jbeta primers. Profiling relied on immunoSEQ multiplex PCR, and the TCRdb table lists in-frame clones only, not all of them. The data contain around 120,000 clones, around 81% of them seen just once; the ten biggest clones take up around 1.9%. Sequenced material: PBMCs. The receptors derive from a woman aged 45-65 years in good health and CMV-seronegative.

This rearrangement joins TRBV18 to TRBJ2-1, with TRBD2 matching over 11 bases. CDR1 is KGHSH and CDR2 is LQKENI in the germline V gene. The CDR3 extends over 15 amino acids. J gave up 9 bases and V 1 base, and 5 bases lay outside the gene matches. The CDR3 region has the DNA TGTGCCAGCTCACCACTTACTAGCGGGAGAGGTGAGCAGTTCTTC. Protein: CASSPLTSGRGEQFF.

This clone showed up just once. The J gene is TRBJ2-1, the V gene TRBV4-3; tentatively, D is TRBD2 (7 bases). Trimming shortened V by 3 bases and J by 7 bases, and 16 bases separated the two germline ends. The CDR3 spans 15 residues. CDR1 LGHNA and CDR2 YSLEER come from the germline V gene. For the CDR3, the DNA is TGCGCCAGCAGCCAGGGTACAAGGGGGGGGAATGAGCAGTTCTTC. Translated: CASSQGTRGGNEQFF.